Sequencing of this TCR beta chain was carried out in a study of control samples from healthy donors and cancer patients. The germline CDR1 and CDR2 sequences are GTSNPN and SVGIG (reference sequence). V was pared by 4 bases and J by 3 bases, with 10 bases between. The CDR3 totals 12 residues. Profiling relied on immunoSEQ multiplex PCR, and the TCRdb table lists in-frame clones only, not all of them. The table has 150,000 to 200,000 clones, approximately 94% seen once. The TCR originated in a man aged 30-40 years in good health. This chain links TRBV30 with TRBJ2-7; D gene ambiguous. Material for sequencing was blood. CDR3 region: CAWTVGDYEQYF. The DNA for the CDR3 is TGTGCCTGGACCGTTGGGGACTACGAGCAGTACTTC.